This record looks at one T cell receptor beta chain sequence and its context. The source of the sample is a study of blood T cells in healthy people across ages. Germline trimming cut 1 base from V and 0 bases from J; bases unmatched to any gene: 7. The germline V gene has CDR1 SGHTA and CDR2 FQGTGA. This CDR3 is built from 18 residues. Primers used in a second PCR of roughly 6 to 11 cycles were a sample-barcoded 5' primer and a J-beta primer mix. Via MiXCR, TCRdb re-called the 5' RACE reads, giving one row per CDR3 protein. The sample includes approximately 800,000 distinct CDR3 sequences, 20% to 25% seen only once; the top ten take under 4.5%. These same data were also listed under a study on T cells of mothers and their children.

The chain links TRBV7-3 to TRBJ2-2, with 8 bases identical to TRBD1. This TCR was recovered from a boy aged 10-17 years in good health. Sequenced: blood. The DNA of the CDR3 is TGTGCCAGCAGCTTAAGTCTGGGACAGGCCTCGAACACCGGGGAGCTGTTTTTT. Amino acids: CASSLSLGQASNTGELFF.